This TCR beta chain was profiled in a study of cytomegalovirus exposure and HLA in healthy donors. The germline V gene encodes CDR1 GTSNPN and CDR2 SVGIG (reference sequence). With 4 bases removed from V and 0 bases from J, the gap between germline ends came to 6 bases. The length of the CDR3 is 12 residues. Of note for this clone: No antigen is known for it.

Study-level findings and limits: In vitro checks showed that a few CMV-associated chains really do target CMV antigens. Listed as cytomegalovirus-associated were approximately 160 TCR beta chains.

Despite likely unrecorded immune exposures, the donors were nominally healthy at the time of sampling. Primers: 60 Vbeta forward and 13 Jbeta reverse. Sequenced by immunoSEQ multiplex PCR; TCRdb stores in-frame clones only, minus some. Of 200,000 to 250,000 clones listed, 75% to 85% were seen once; the top ten hold 2.7%. The sequenced sample was PBMCs. V is TRBV30 and J is TRBJ1-2; D unresolved. The clonotype comes from a middle-aged woman in good health and CMV-seronegative. The CDR3: CAWTGPNYGYTF. The CDR3, as DNA: TGTGCCTGGACAGGCCCTAACTATGGCTACACCTTC. The whole variable domain, remainder taken from reference TRBV30 and TRBJ1-2, is SQTIHQWPATLVQPVGSPLSLECTVEGTSNPNLYWYRQAAGRGLQLLFYSVGIGQISSEVPQNLSASRPQDRQFILSSKKLLLSDSGFYLCAWTGPNYGYTFGSGTRLTVV.